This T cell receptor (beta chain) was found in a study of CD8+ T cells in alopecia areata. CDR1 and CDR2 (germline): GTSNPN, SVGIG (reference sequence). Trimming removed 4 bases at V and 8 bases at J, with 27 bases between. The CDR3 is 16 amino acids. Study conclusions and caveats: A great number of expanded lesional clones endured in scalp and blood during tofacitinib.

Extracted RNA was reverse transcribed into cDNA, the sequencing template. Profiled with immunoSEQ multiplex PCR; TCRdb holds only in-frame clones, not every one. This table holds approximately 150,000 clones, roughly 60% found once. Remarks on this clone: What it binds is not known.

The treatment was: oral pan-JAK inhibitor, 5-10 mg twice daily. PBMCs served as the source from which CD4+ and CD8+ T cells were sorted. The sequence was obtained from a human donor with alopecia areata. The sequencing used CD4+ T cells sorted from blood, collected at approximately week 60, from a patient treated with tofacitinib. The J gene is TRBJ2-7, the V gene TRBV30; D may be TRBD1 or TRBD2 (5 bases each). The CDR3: CAWTTSRYGARGQQYF. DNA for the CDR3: TGTGCCTGGACTACAAGCCGGTACGGGGCGAGGGGCCAGCAGTACTTC.